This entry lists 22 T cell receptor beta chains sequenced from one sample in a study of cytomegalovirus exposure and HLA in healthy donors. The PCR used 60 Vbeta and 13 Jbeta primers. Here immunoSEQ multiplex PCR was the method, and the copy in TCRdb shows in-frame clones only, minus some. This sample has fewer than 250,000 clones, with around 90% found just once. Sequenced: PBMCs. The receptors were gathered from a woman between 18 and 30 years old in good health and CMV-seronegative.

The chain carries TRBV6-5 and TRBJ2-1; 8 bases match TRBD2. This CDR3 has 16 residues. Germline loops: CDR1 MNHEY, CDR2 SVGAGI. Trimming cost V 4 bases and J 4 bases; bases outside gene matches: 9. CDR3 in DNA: TGTGCCAGCAGTTCTCGGGGGGGGACAATATACAATGAGCAGTTCTTC. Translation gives CASSSRGGTIYNEQFF.

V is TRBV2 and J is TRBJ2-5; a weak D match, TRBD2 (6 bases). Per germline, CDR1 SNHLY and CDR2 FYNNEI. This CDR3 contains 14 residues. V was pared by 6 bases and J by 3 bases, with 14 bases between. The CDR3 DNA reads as TGTGCCAGCAGCTTTCCGGGACTCGAAGAGACCCAGTACTTC. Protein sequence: CASSFPGLEETQYF.

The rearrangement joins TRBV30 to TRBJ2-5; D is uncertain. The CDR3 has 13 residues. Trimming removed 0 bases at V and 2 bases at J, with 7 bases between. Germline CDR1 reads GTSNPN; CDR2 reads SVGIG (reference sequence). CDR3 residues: CAWSVQPQETQYF. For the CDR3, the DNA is TGTGCCTGGAGTGTACAACCTCAAGAGACCCAGTACTTC.

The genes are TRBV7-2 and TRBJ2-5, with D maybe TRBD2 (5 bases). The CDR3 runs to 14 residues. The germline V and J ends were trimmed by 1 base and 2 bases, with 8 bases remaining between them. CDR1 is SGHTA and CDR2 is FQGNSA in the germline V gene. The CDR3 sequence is CASSLETRQETQYF. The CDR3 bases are TGTGCCAGCAGCTTAGAAACTAGGCAAGAGACCCAGTACTTC.

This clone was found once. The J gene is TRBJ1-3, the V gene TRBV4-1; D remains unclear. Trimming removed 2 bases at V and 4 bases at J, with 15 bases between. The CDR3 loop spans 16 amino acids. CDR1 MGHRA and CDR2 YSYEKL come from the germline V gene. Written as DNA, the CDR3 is TGCGCCAGCAGCCAACCCGTTCTGGGAGGAGGAAACACCATATATTTT. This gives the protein CASSQPVLGGGNTIYF.

The CDR3 region is CASRSYTGQESWAFF. In DNA form, the CDR3 reads TGTGCCAGCAGGTCCTACACGGGACAGGAGTCTTGGGCTTTCTTT. This chain joins TRBV28 and TRBJ1-1, with 8 bases that match TRBD1. J lost 11 bases, V lost 6 bases, and 17 bases had no gene match. From germline, CDR1 is MDHEN and CDR2 SYDVKM. CDR3 size: 15 residues. Full variable domain (outside the CDR3, taken from reference TRBV28 and TRBJ1-1): DVKVTQSSRYLVKRTGEKVFLECVQDMDHENMFWYRQDPGLGLRLIYFSYDVKMKEKGDIPEGYSVSREKKERFSLILESASTNQTSMYLCASRSYTGQESWAFFGQGTRLTVV.

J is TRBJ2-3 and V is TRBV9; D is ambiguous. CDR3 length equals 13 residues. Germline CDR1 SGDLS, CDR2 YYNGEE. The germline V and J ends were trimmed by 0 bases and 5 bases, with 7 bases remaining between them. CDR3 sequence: CASSVGPGDTQYF. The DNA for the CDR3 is TGTGCCAGCAGCGTAGGCCCCGGAGATACGCAGTATTTT.

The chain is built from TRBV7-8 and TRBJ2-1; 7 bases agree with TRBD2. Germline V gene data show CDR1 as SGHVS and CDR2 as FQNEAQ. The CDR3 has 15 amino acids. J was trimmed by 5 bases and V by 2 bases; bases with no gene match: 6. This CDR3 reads CASSLILRGNNEQFF. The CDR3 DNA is TGTGCCAGCAGCTTAATTTTGCGGGGGAACAATGAGCAGTTCTTC.

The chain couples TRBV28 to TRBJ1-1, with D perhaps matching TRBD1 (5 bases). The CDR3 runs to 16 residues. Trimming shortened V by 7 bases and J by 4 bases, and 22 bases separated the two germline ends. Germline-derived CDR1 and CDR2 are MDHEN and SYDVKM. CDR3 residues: CASTRFGGVEGTEAFF. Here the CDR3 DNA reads TGTGCCAGCACCAGGTTCGGGGGAGTGGAGGGCACTGAAGCTTTCTTT.

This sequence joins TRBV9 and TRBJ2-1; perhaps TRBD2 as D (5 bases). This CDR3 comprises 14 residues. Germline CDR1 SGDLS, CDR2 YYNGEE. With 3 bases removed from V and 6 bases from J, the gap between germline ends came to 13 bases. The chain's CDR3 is CASSAPGLPNEQFF. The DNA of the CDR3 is TGTGCCAGCAGCGCCCCCGGACTTCCCAATGAGCAGTTCTTC. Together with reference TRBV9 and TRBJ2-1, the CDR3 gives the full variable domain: DSGVTQTPKHLITATGQRVTLRCSPRSGDLSVYWYQQSLDQGLQFLIQYYNGEERAKGNILERFSAQQFPDLHSELNLSSLELGDSALYFCASSAPGLPNEQFFGPGTRLTVL.

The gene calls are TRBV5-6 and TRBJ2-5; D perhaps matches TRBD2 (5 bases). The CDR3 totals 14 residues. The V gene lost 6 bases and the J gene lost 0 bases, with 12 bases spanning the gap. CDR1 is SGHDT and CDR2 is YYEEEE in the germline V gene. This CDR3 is CASTRGTNQETQYF. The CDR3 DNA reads TGTGCCAGCACCCGGGGAACCAACCAAGAGACCCAGTACTTC.

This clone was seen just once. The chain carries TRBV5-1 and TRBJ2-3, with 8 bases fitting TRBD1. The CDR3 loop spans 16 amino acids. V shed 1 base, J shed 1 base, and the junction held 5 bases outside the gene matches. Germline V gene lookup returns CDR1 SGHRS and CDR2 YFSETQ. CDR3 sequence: CASSLYPGQGTDTQYF. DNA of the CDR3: TGCGCCAGCAGCTTGTACCCGGGACAGGGCACAGATACGCAGTATTTT.

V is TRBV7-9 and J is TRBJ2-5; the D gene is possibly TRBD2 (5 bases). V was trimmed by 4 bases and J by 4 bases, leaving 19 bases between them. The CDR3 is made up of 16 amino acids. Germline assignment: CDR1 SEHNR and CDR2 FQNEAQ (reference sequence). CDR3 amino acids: CASSSRLARGLETQYF. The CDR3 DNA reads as TGTGCCAGCAGCTCTCGGCTAGCCCGAGGTCTAGAGACCCAGTACTTC.

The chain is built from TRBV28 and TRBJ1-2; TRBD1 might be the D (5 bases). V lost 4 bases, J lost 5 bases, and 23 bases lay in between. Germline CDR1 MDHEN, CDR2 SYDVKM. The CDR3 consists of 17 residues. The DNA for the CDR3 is TGTGCCAGCAGTTCCCGGACGACCATCCGACAGCTATATGGCTACACCTTC. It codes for CASSSRTTIRQLYGYTF.

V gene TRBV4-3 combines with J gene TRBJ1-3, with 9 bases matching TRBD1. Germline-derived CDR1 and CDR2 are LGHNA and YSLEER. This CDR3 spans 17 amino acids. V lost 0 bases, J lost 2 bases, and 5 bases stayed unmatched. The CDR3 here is CASSQDLQGAAGNTIYF. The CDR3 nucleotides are TGCGCCAGCAGCCAAGACCTACAGGGGGCTGCTGGAAACACCATATATTTT.

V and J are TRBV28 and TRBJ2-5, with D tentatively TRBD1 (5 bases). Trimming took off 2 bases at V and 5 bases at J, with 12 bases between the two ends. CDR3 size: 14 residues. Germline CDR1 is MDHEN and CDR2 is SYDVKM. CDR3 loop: CASSLEGVEETQYF. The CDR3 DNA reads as TGTGCCAGCAGTTTAGAAGGGGTAGAGGAGACCCAGTACTTC.

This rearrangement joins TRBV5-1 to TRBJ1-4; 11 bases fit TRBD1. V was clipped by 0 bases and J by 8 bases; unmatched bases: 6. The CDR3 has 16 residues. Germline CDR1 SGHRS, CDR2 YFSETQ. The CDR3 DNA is TGCGCCAGCAGCTTGGCGATCGGACAGGGGGCCGAAAAACTGTTTTTT. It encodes CASSLAIGQGAEKLFF.

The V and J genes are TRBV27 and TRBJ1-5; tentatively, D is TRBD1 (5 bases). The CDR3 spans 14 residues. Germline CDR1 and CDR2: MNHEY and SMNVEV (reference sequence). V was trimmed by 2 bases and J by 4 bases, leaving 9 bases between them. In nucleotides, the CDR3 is TGTGCCAGCAGTTTAGCAGGGACTAATCAGCCCCAGCATTTT. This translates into CASSLAGTNQPQHF.

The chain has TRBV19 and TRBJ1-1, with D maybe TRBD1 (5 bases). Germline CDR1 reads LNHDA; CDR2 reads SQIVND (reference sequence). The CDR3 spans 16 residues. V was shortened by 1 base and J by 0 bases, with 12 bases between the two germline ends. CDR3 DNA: TGTGCCAGTAGTATAGGGACAAGGGGAATGAACACTGAAGCTTTCTTT. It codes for CASSIGTRGMNTEAFF.

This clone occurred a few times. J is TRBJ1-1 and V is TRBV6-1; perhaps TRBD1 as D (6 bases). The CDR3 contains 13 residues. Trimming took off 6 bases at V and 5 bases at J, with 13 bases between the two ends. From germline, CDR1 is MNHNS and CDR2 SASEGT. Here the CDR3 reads CASRSGGGTEAFF. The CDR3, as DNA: TGTGCCAGCAGGTCGGGGGGCGGAACTGAAGCTTTCTTT.

The CDR3 sequence: CASSTYNEQFF. For the CDR3, the DNA is TGTGCCAGCTCGACTTACAATGAGCAGTTCTTC. V and J are TRBV11-2 and TRBJ2-1; no definite D call. This CDR3 region has 11 residues. V lost 8 bases, J lost 4 bases, and 6 bases lay in between. The germline CDR1 and CDR2 sequences are SGHAT and FQNNGV.

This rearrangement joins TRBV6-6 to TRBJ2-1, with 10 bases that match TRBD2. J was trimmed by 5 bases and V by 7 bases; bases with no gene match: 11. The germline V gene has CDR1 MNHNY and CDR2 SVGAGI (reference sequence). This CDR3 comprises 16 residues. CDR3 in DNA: TGTGCCAGCACCATTACCTGGCTAGCGGGAGACAATGAGCAGTTCTTC. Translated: CASTITWLAGDNEQFF.